Following are 27 T cell receptor beta chains from one sample sequenced in a study of T-cell reconstitution after alpha-beta-depleted transplantation in children. TCRbeta library construction was performed incorporating unique molecular identifiers. TCRdb passed the PCR reads through MiXCR, listing each CDR3 protein once. This table holds around 200,000 distinct CDR3 sequences, around 7% found once. The input for sequencing was PBMCs from the stem cell graft donor, taken from the stem cell graft. The source is a human donor who donated a stem cell graft to a child with Wiskott-Aldrich syndrome.

This clonotype was seen ten or more times. This chain joins TRBV12-3 or TRBV12-4 and TRBJ2-2; the D gene could be TRBD1 or TRBD2 (6 bases each). V gave up 6 bases and J gave up 3 bases, with 11 bases separating them. The CDR3 is 14 residues long. The CDR3 protein is CASRDRRDTGELFF. As DNA, the CDR3 is TGTGCCAGCAGAGACAGGAGGGACACCGGGGAGCTGTTTTTT.

This clonotype has ten or more counts. The CDR3 DNA reads as TGTGCCAGCAGCCCACAATCCCTTAGAGGACGGAACACTGAAGCTTTCTTT. Translated, it gives CASSPQSLRGRNTEAFF. The chain recombines TRBV12-3 or TRBV12-4 with TRBJ1-1; no reliable D call. V was trimmed by 6 bases and J by 1 base, leaving 21 bases between them. There are 17 residues in the CDR3.

This chain uses TRBV20-1 with TRBJ1-2; D is ambiguous. V was cut by 2 bases and J by 7 bases, with 20 bases left in between. The germline V gene has CDR1 DFQATT and CDR2 SNEGSKA (reference sequence). The CDR3 length is 15 residues. The CDR3 region is CSARSREGENRGYTF. Here the CDR3 DNA reads TGCAGTGCTAGATCAAGAGAGGGAGAAAATCGTGGCTACACCTTC.

In its sample, this clonotype was seen many times. The chain is built from TRBV7-2 and TRBJ1-2; 7 bases are a match to TRBD1. Germline CDR1 reads SGHTA; CDR2 reads FQGNSA. V shed 5 bases, J shed 4 bases, and the junction held 7 bases outside the gene matches. The CDR3 has 14 residues. CDR3 amino acids: CASSPEGGGYGYTF. The CDR3 coding sequence is TGTGCCAGCAGCCCAGAAGGGGGCGGCTATGGCTACACCTTC.

In its sample, this clonotype was seen many times. The chain carries TRBV4-1 and TRBJ2-6, with D tentatively TRBD1 (5 bases). The CDR3 covers 16 residues. Per the germline V gene, CDR1 is MGHRA and CDR2 is YSYEKL. Trimming pared 7 bases from V and 0 bases from J, leaving 13 bases between. The CDR3 DNA reads TGCGCCAGCACTGTTACAGGACACTCTGGGGCCAACGTCCTGACTTTC. This gives the protein CASTVTGHSGANVLTF.

The sample holds many counts of this clonotype. This chain links TRBV19 with TRBJ1-1, with no clear D. This CDR3 is built from 13 residues. The V gene lost 3 bases and the J gene lost 2 bases, with 7 bases spanning the gap. In germline, CDR1 is LNHDA, CDR2 SQIVND (reference sequence). The CDR3 region has the DNA TGTGCCAGTAGTATCCGGCAAAACACTGAAGCTTTCTTT. Translating it yields CASSIRQNTEAFF.

The chain links TRBV7-2 to TRBJ1-3; D unresolved. The V gene's germline CDR1 is SGHTA and CDR2 FQGNSA. CDR3 length: 16 amino acids. The V and J ends lost 1 base and 0 bases respectively, with 10 bases between them. In DNA form, the CDR3 reads TGTGCCAGCAGCTTAGGATCACCGATCTCTGGAAACACCATATATTTT. Protein sequence: CASSLGSPISGNTIYF.

This clonotype was recorded many times. The chain combines TRBV5-1 with TRBJ2-1; 14 bases agree with TRBD2. The CDR3 length is 14 residues. The V segment lost 5 bases and the J segment 6 bases; nucleotides outside the gene matches: 1. Per germline, CDR1 SGHRS and CDR2 YFSETQ. The CDR3 bases are TGCGCCAGCAGGGGGACTAGCGGGAGCAATGAGCAGTTCTTC. It codes for CASRGTSGSNEQFF.

This clonotype showed up many times. V is TRBV20-1 and J is TRBJ2-1; D may be TRBD1 (6 bases). The CDR3 runs to 13 residues. The germline gives CDR1 DFQATT, CDR2 SNEGSKA (reference sequence). The V gene lost 0 bases and the J gene lost 8 bases, with 11 bases spanning the gap. The CDR3 loop is CSARDLKGDEQFF. In DNA, the CDR3 is TGCAGTGCTAGAGATCTTAAGGGGGATGAGCAGTTCTTC.

This clonotype was counted many times. The chain is built from TRBV7-2 and TRBJ1-2, with 8 bases aligning to TRBD1. The CDR3 is 13 residues long. V lost 6 bases and J lost 8; bases outside the gene matches: 8. Germline V lookup: CDR1 SGHTA, CDR2 FQGNSA. The CDR3 here is CASRPTGGGGYTF. In DNA, the CDR3 is TGTGCCAGCAGACCTACAGGGGGAGGAGGCTACACCTTC.

This clonotype was counted many times. The gene calls are TRBV24-1 and TRBJ2-1; TRBD2 agrees at 10 bases. With V trimmed by 3 bases and J by 4 bases, 5 bases remained unmatched. The CDR3 loop spans 16 amino acids. Germline V CDR1 and CDR2: KGHDR, SFDVKD. CDR3 nucleotides: TGTGCCACCAGTGATAGCGGGAGGGCCTTATACAATGAGCAGTTCTTC. It translates to CATSDSGRALYNEQFF.

This clonotype was observed many times. The chain is built from TRBV29-1 and TRBJ2-5, with 8 bases fitting TRBD1. The CDR3 length is 12 residues. The V gene's germline CDR1 is SQVTM and CDR2 ANQGSEA. V was clipped by 7 bases and J by 5 bases; unmatched bases: 6. The CDR3 here is CSAIRQGETQYF. Written as DNA, the CDR3 is TGCAGCGCGATACGACAGGGGGAGACCCAGTACTTC.

Comment on this clonotype: Possible read error: a much larger clone is one base away. The chain joins TRBV4-3 to TRBJ2-2; 7 bases match TRBD2. The CDR3 runs to 15 residues. Per the germline V gene, CDR1 is LGHNA and CDR2 is YSLEER. The CDR3 sequence: CASSPGRRNIGELFF. The CDR3 DNA is TGCGCCAGCAGCCCCGGGAGGAGGAACATCGGGGAGCTGTTTTTT.

At least ten counts were recorded for this clonotype. The chain combines TRBV6-5 with TRBJ2-7, with 7 bases identical to TRBD1. This CDR3 is built from 16 residues. Germline-derived CDR1 and CDR2 are MNHEY and SVGAGI. The trim removed 6 bases at V and 0 bases at J, leaving 11 bases unmatched. CDR3: CASSGRQGISSYEQYF. Written as DNA, the CDR3 is TGTGCCAGCAGCGGACGACAGGGAATCAGCTCCTACGAGCAGTACTTC.

This chain uses TRBV7-4 with TRBJ2-5; 9 nucleotides line up with TRBD1. This CDR3 has 18 residues. With V trimmed by 5 bases and J by 2 bases, 15 bases remained unmatched. Germline CDR1 and CDR2: SGHVT and SQSDAQ. The CDR3 here is CASSLSPKDRGDQETQYF. CDR3 sequence (DNA): TGTGCCAGCAGCCTAAGCCCAAAGGACAGGGGAGATCAAGAGACCCAGTACTTC. Supplemented by reference TRBV7-4 and TRBJ2-5, the full variable domain reads GAGVSQSPRYKVAKRGRDVALRCDSISGHVTLYWYRQTLGQGSEVLTYSQSDAQRDKSGRPSGRFSAERPERSVSTLKIQRTEQGDSAVYLCASSLSPKDRGDQETQYFGPGTRLLVL.

The chain combines TRBV2 with TRBJ2-5; the match to TRBD2 covers 8 bases. Losses at the gene ends were 2 bases for V and 2 bases for J; bases not matched to a gene: 10. The CDR3 is made up of 17 amino acids. Germline V gene lookup returns CDR1 SNHLY and CDR2 FYNNEI. Written as DNA, the CDR3 is TGTGCCAGCAGTGAACGGATCGGGACTAGTAATCAAGAGACCCAGTACTTC. Encoded protein: CASSERIGTSNQETQYF.

This clonotype was seen ten or more times. The chain recombines TRBV7-2 with TRBJ2-1; D is perhaps TRBD1 (6 bases). CDR3 length: 12 residues. V was cut by 2 bases and J by 8 bases, with 7 bases left in between. The germline CDR1 and CDR2 sequences are SGHTA and FQGNSA. The DNA for the CDR3 is TGTGCCAGCAGCTTAAACAGGGATGAGCAGTTCTTC. It codes for CASSLNRDEQFF.

This clonotype was seen ten or more times. This rearrangement joins TRBV6-5 to TRBJ1-1; D is uncertain. The V end lost 0 bases, the J end lost 0 bases, and 5 bases lay between the germline ends. In germline, CDR1 is MNHEY, CDR2 SVGAGI. There are 14 residues in the CDR3. The CDR3 DNA follows: TGTGCCAGCAGTTACTCTCGGATGAACACTGAAGCTTTCTTT. Encoded protein: CASSYSRMNTEAFF.

The gene calls are TRBV6-2 or TRBV6-3 and TRBJ2-1; 15 bases match TRBD2. The junction had 9 bases not matched to a gene; V was cut back by 6 bases and J by 9 bases. Germline CDR1 reads MNHEY; CDR2 reads SVGEGT. CDR3 length: 16 amino acids. The CDR3 protein is CASSKGLAGGVGEQFF. CDR3 nucleotide sequence: TGTGCCAGCAGCAAAGGACTAGCGGGAGGGGTAGGTGAGCAGTTCTTC.

This clonotype was detected many times. The chain couples TRBV11-2 to TRBJ2-5, with TRBD2 identical over 7 bases. From germline, CDR1 is SGHAT and CDR2 FQNNGV. This CDR3 comprises 12 residues. In nucleotides, the CDR3 is TGTGGGGGGAGGGCTTTCCAAGAGACCCAGTACTTC. Its protein is CGGRAFQETQYF.

This clonotype was found many times. This sequence joins TRBV27 and TRBJ2-3, with TRBD1 matching 7 bases. V shed 3 bases and J 3 bases; nucleotides not matched to a gene: 9. Germline V gives CDR1 MNHEY, CDR2 SMNVEV (reference sequence). This CDR3 region has 16 residues. The CDR3: CASSFRGGLGTDTQYF. For the CDR3, the DNA is TGTGCCAGCAGTTTCCGAGGGGGCCTGGGTACAGATACGCAGTATTTT.

The V call is TRBV18, the J call TRBJ2-2; 8 bases align to TRBD1. The CDR3 has 17 amino acids. CDR1 and CDR2 (germline): KGHSH, LQKENI. The J segment lost 7 bases and the V segment lost 1 base, leaving 11 bases of the junction unmatched. CDR3 in DNA: TGTGCCAGCTCACCACTCCCACCAGGACAGGGCCACGGGGAGCTGTTTTTT. Its translation: CASSPLPPGQGHGELFF.

This clonotype was recorded at least ten times. This chain connects TRBV5-1 to TRBJ2-3, with TRBD1 as a possible D gene (6 bases). The V gene's germline CDR1 is SGHRS and CDR2 YFSETQ. The CDR3 covers 16 residues. Deletions cut 4 bases from V and 0 bases from J, with 15 bases between. The CDR3 loop is CASSLGQTTSTDTQYF. In nucleotides, the CDR3 is TGCGCCAGCAGCCTAGGACAGACAACTAGCACAGATACGCAGTATTTT. Full variable domain (rest looked up from reference TRBV5-1 and TRBJ2-3): KAGVTQTPRYLIKTRGQQVTLSCSPISGHRSVSWYQQTPGQGLQFLFEYFSETQRNKGNFPGRFSGRQFSNSRSEMNVSTLELGDSALYLCASSLGQTTSTDTQYFGPGTRLTVL.

This clonotype was seen ten or more times. V is TRBV5-1 and J is TRBJ2-3; 8 positions agree with TRBD1. Germline V gene data show CDR1 as SGHRS and CDR2 as YFSETQ. The CDR3 covers 16 residues. The V gene end was trimmed by 0 bases and the J gene end by 3 bases; junction bases not matched to a gene: 6. The chain's CDR3 is CASSLVAGGRTDTQYF. The CDR3, as DNA: TGCGCCAGCAGCTTGGTGGCAGGGGGCCGGACAGATACGCAGTATTTT.

The V call is TRBV19, the J call TRBJ2-1, with TRBD1 identical over 9 bases. CDR3 length: 12 amino acids. The V gene end was trimmed by 5 bases and the J gene end by 14 bases; junction bases not matched to a gene: 7. From germline, CDR1 is LNHDA and CDR2 SQIVND (reference sequence). The CDR3 reads CASSPGQGREFF. DNA of the CDR3: TGTGCCAGTAGTCCGGGACAGGGCCGGGAGTTCTTC.

There are many counts of this clonotype. The chain is built from TRBV12-3 or TRBV12-4 and TRBJ1-4; D gene ambiguous. V was cut by 3 bases and J by 8 bases, with 13 bases left in between. This CDR3 contains 14 residues. Here the CDR3 DNA reads TGTGCCAGCAGTTTTGGGCAGCCGGGGGAAAAACTGTTTTTT. It codes for CASSFGQPGEKLFF.

The chain is built from TRBV11-2 and TRBJ2-7; 7 bases map to TRBD1. The V and J ends lost 3 bases and 4 bases, in that order; junction bases with no gene match: 15. The CDR3 extends over 17 amino acids. Germline CDR1 reads SGHAT; CDR2 reads FQNNGV. DNA for the CDR3: TGTGCCAGCAGCTTCAGCATAACAGGGGTTAAGTGGTACGAGCAGTACTTC. Amino acid sequence: CASSFSITGVKWYEQYF.